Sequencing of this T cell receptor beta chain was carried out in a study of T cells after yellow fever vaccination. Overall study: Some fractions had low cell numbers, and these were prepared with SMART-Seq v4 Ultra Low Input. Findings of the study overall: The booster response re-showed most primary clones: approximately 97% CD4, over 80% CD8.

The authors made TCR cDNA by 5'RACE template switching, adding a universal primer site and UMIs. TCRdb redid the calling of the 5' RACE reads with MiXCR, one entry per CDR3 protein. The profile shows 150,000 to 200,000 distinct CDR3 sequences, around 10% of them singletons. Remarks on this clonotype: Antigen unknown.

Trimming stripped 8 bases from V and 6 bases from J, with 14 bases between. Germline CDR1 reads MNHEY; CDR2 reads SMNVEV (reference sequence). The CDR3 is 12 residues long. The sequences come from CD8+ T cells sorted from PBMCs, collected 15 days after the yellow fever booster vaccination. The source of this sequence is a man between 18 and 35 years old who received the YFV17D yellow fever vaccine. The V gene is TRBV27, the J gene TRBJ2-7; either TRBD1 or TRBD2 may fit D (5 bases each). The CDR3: CASRARDGEQYV. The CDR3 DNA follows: TGTGCCAGCCGCGCGAGGGACGGCGAGCAGTACGTC.